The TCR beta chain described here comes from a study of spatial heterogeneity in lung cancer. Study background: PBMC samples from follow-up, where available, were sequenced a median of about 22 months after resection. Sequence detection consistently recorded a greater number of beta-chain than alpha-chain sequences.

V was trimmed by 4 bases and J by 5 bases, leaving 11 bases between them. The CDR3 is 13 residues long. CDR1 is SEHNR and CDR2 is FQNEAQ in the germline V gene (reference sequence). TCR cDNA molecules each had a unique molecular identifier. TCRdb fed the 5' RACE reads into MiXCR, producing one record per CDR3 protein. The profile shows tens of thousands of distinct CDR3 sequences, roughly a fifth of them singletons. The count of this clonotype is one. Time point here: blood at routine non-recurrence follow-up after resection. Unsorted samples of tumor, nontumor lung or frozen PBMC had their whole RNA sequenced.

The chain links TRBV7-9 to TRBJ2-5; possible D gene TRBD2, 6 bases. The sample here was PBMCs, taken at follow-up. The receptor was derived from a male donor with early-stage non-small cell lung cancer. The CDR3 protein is CASSSASDETQYF. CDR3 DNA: TGTGCCAGCAGCTCCGCTAGCGATGAGACCCAGTACTTC.